This T cell receptor beta chain was sequenced in a study of blood T cell repertoires in COVID-19. The CDR3 covers 19 residues. V was pared by 1 base and J by 5 bases, with 16 bases of the junction left unmatched. Per the germline V gene, CDR1 is SGHTA and CDR2 is FQGNSA. Original processing notes: For nucleated cells, counts were estimated from reference gene primer amplification. Method: immunoSEQ multiplex PCR; TCRdb's copy keeps in-frame clones and lacks some. That table supplies the V and J calls and clone size; D and trimming were determined from the DNA. This table has some 180,000 clones, around nine tenths appearing once.

The receptor comes from a man aged 50-59 years who had recovered from COVID-19. The rearrangement joins TRBV7-2 to TRBJ1-1, with 10 bases that match TRBD1. The sequencing input was peripheral blood. The CDR3 sequence: CASSLGLRQGAQRNTEAFF. In DNA, the CDR3 is TGTGCCAGCAGCTTAGGGCTCCGACAGGGGGCGCAGAGGAATACTGAAGCTTTCTTT. Filled out from reference TRBV7-2 and TRBJ1-1, the complete variable domain reads GAGVSQSPSNKVTEKGKDVELRCDPISGHTALYWYRQSLGQGLEFLIYFQGNSAPDKSGLPSDRFSAERTGGSVSTLTIQRTQQEDSAVYLCASSLGLRQGAQRNTEAFFGQGTRLTVV.